One and the same sample provided the 14 T cell receptor beta chains below, sequenced in a study of radiotherapy plus CTLA-4 blockade in lung cancer. TCRdb keeps only in-frame clones here, not all; method: immunoSEQ multiplex PCR. The table has roughly 98,000 clones, 75% to 90% seen once. The sequencing here drew on peripheral blood, taken from a patient treated with radiotherapy plus ipilimumab. These receptor sequences come from a human donor with non-small cell lung cancer who had a partial response to radiotherapy plus ipilimumab.

The chain has TRBV19 and TRBJ1-2; no reliable D call. V lost 7 bases to trimming and J lost 2 bases, with 8 bases between them. The CDR3 spans 12 residues. The V gene's germline CDR1 is LNHDA and CDR2 SQIVND (reference sequence). The CDR3 nucleotides are TGTGCCAGTAAAAATCAGAACTATGGCTACACCTTC. Protein: CASKNQNYGYTF.

This clone has just one count. The chain joins TRBV27 to TRBJ2-3; 15 bases fit TRBD2. The CDR3 spans 17 residues. CDR1 is MNHEY and CDR2 is SMNVEV in the germline V gene (reference sequence). The V and J ends lost 6 bases and 4 bases, in that order; junction bases with no gene match: 8. CDR3: CASSLPGLAGGPDTQYF. The CDR3 DNA is TGTGCCAGCAGCCTACCCGGACTAGCGGGAGGGCCAGATACGCAGTATTTT.

This sequence joins TRBV5-1 and TRBJ2-2; 7 nucleotides match TRBD2. V was clipped by 2 bases and J by 6 bases; unmatched bases: 4. The CDR3 is 14 amino acids. CDR1 is SGHRS and CDR2 is YFSETQ in the germline V gene. The CDR3 reads CASSLAGRAGELFF. As DNA, the CDR3 is TGCGCCAGCAGCTTAGCAGGGAGGGCCGGGGAGCTGTTTTTT.

The chain couples TRBV5-1 to TRBJ1-1, with 7 bases matching TRBD1. Germline values: CDR1 SGHRS, CDR2 YFSETQ. This CDR3 has 15 amino acids. The V segment lost 4 bases and the J segment 3 bases; nucleotides outside the gene matches: 9. The CDR3 sequence: CASSAEGQPYTEAFF. The CDR3 region has the DNA TGCGCCAGCAGCGCGGAGGGACAGCCTTACACTGAAGCTTTCTTT.

On this clone: The same CDR3 can be traced to other DNA sequences in this sample. The J gene is TRBJ1-2, the V gene TRBV19; the D gene is possibly TRBD1 (5 bases). V was cut by 3 bases and J by 2 bases, with 7 bases left in between. Germline V gene data show CDR1 as LNHDA and CDR2 as SQIVND (reference sequence). This CDR3 contains 13 residues. The CDR3 is CASSIDRNYGYTF. CDR3 nucleotide sequence: TGTGCCAGTAGTATTGACAGAAACTATGGCTACACCTTC. Filled out from reference TRBV19 and TRBJ1-2, the complete variable domain reads DGGITQSPKYLFRKEGQNVTLSCEQNLNHDAMYWYRQDPGQGLRLIYYSQIVNDFQKGDIAEGYSVSREKKESFPLTVTSAQKNPTAFYLCASSIDRNYGYTFGSGTRLTVV.

The gene calls are TRBV5-5 and TRBJ2-3, with no clear D. The germline V and J ends were trimmed by 4 bases and 2 bases, with 5 bases remaining between them. There are 12 residues in the CDR3. CDR1 and CDR2 from the germline V gene are SGHKS and YYEKEE (reference sequence). The CDR3 loop is CASSILTDTQYF. The DNA for the CDR3 is TGTGCCAGCAGCATACTCACAGATACGCAGTATTTT.

Here the CDR3 DNA reads TGTGCCAGCAGCTTGGCAGGGCCAGATACGCAGTATTTT. Translation: CASSLAGPDTQYF. This chain uses TRBV7-9 with TRBJ2-3, with a weak D call TRBD1 (5 bases). With 3 bases removed from V and 4 bases from J, the gap between germline ends came to 8 bases. The CDR3 totals 13 residues. CDR1 is SEHNR, CDR2 FQNEAQ, per germline (reference sequence).

V and J are TRBV6-6 and TRBJ2-7; D possibly corresponds to TRBD1 (6 bases). The germline V and J ends were trimmed by 0 bases and 2 bases, with 11 bases remaining between them. The germline V gene encodes CDR1 MNHNY and CDR2 SVGAGI (reference sequence). This CDR3 is built from 15 residues. The DNA for the CDR3 is TGTGCCAGCAGTTACTCGGCAGGGGAAGCCTACGAGCAGTACTTC. It yields the protein CASSYSAGEAYEQYF.

Regarding this clone: At one boundary the junction diverges from the germline segment, which might be a read error. Other DNA sequences in the sample encode the same CDR3. J is TRBJ1-5 and V is TRBV2; D gene uncertain. The CDR3 spans 13 residues. Germline-derived CDR1 and CDR2 are SNHLY and FYNNEI. The chain's CDR3 is CARGQKKSQPQHF. The CDR3 DNA is TGTGCCAGGGGCCAAAAGAAGAGTCAGCCCCAGCACTTT.

This chain uses TRBV9 with TRBJ2-5, with TRBD2 matching over 7 bases. Germline-derived CDR1 and CDR2 are SGDLS and YYNGEE. V dropped 0 bases and J dropped 5; count of bases not matched to a gene: 7. The CDR3 is made up of 15 amino acids. The CDR3 spells CASSVVGTTYETQYF. The CDR3 region has the DNA TGTGCCAGCAGCGTAGTGGGGACTACATACGAGACCCAGTACTTC.

V usage is TRBV7-2 and J usage is TRBJ1-2; a possible D gene is TRBD1 (6 bases). Germline V gives CDR1 SGHTA, CDR2 FQGNSA. The V gene lost 3 bases and the J gene lost 6 bases, with 20 bases spanning the gap. This CDR3 is built from 16 residues. The CDR3 protein is CASSFKWGRGTHGYTF. Written as DNA, the CDR3 is TGTGCCAGCAGCTTCAAGTGGGGGCGCGGTACCCATGGCTACACCTTC.

CDR3 bases: TGTGCCAGCTCACCGAGGGCCGGGGTAGTCGCTGGGGCCAACGTCCTGACTTTC. Translated, it gives CASSPRAGVVAGANVLTF. The genes are TRBV18 and TRBJ2-6, with a weak D call TRBD2 (5 bases). Per germline, CDR1 KGHSH and CDR2 LQKENI. The CDR3 totals 18 residues. V lost 3 bases and J lost 2, with 17 bases in between.

This rearrangement joins TRBV19 to TRBJ2-3; 8 bases agree with TRBD2. The CDR3 spans 17 residues. The ends lost 4 bases at V and 1 base at J; junction bases unmatched: 10. The germline V gene has CDR1 LNHDA and CDR2 SQIVND (reference sequence). In DNA, the CDR3 is TGTGCCAGTAGTAGAAACTCGGTGACTAGCGGCACAGATACGCAGTATTTT. It yields the protein CASSRNSVTSGTDTQYF.

This chain uses TRBV7-2 with TRBJ2-1; tentative D call: TRBD2 (5 bases). The CDR3 is made up of 11 amino acids. Germline lookup yields CDR1 SGHTA and CDR2 FQGNSA. V was clipped by 4 bases and J by 9 bases, with 7 bases between them. The CDR3 DNA reads as TGTGCCAGCAGCTCGAGCGGTGAGCAGTTCTTC. Protein: CASSSSGEQFF.